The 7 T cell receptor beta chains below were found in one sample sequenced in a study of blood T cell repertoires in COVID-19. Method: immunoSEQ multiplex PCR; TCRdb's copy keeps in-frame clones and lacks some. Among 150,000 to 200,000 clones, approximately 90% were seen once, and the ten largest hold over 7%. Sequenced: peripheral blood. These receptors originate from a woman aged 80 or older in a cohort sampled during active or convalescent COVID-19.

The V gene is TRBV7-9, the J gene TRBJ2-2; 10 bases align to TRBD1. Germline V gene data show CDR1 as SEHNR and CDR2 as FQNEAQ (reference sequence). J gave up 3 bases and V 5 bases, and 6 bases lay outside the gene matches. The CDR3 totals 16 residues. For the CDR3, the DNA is TGTGCCAGCAGCAACCCGGGACAGGGGTACACCGGGGAGCTGTTTTTT. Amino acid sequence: CASSNPGQGYTGELFF.

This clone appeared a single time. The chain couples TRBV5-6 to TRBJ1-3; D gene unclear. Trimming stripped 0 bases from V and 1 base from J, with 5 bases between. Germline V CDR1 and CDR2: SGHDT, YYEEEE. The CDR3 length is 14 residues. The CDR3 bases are TGTGCCAGCAGCTTGGATTCGTCTGGAAACACCATATATTTT. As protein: CASSLDSSGNTIYF. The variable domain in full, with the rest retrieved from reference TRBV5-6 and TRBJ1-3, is DAGVTQSPTHLIKTRGQQVTLRCSPKSGHDTVSWYQQALGQGPQFIFQYYEEEERQRGNFPDRFSGHQFPNYSSELNVNALLLGDSALYLCASSLDSSGNTIYFGEGSWLTVV.

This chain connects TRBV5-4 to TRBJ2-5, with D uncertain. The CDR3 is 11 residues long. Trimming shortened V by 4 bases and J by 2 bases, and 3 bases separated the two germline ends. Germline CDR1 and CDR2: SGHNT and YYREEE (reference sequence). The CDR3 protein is CASSEQETQYF. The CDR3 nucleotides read TGTGCCAGCAGCGAGCAAGAGACCCAGTACTTC.

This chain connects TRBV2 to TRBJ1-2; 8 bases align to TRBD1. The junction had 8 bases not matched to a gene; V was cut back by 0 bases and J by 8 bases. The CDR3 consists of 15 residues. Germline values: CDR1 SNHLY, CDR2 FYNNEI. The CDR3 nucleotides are TGTGCCAGCAGTGAAGCGAGGACAGGGACGGACGGCTACACCTTC. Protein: CASSEARTGTDGYTF.

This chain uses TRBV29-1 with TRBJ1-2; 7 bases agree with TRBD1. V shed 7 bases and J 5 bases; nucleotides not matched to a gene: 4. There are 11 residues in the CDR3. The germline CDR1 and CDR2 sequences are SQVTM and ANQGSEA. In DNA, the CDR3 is TGCAGCGCCGAGACAGGGTATGGCTACACCTTC. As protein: CSAETGYGYTF.

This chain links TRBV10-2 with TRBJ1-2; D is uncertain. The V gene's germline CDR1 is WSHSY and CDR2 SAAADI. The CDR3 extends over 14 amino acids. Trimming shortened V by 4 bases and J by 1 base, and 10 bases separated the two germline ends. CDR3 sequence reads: CASSGWEINYGYTF. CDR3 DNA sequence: TGCGCCAGCAGTGGTTGGGAGATTAACTATGGCTACACCTTC.

The CDR3: CASSAQGARNGYTF. The CDR3 DNA follows: TGTGCCAGCAGTGCCCAGGGGGCAAGAAATGGCTACACCTTC. The J gene is TRBJ1-2, the V gene TRBV2; 8 positions match TRBD1. The V gene end was trimmed by 4 bases and the J gene end by 6 bases; junction bases not matched to a gene: 7. Germline lookup yields CDR1 SNHLY and CDR2 FYNNEI. There are 14 residues in the CDR3.